A single T cell receptor beta chain is shown here with its context. The data were taken from a study of T-cell reconstitution after alpha-beta-depleted transplantation in children. Library preparation (for TCRbeta) was performed with unique molecular identifiers. Each CDR3 protein is one row after TCRdb ran MiXCR on the PCR reads. In the table there are 780,000 or so distinct CDR3 sequences, approximately 15% of which are singletons. This CDR3 has 18 amino acids. Germline V CDR1 and CDR2: SGHRS, YFSETQ. With 4 bases clipped from V and 2 bases from J, the junction kept 10 bases outside the gene matches.

The rearrangement joins TRBV5-1 to TRBJ2-5; 14 nucleotides line up with TRBD2. Specimen: PBMCs, mostly from graft donor cells, collected 360 days after TCRalphabeta/CD19-depleted stem cell transplant. The TCR comes from a male patient between 10 and 17 years old who had a stem cell transplant for acute lymphoblastic leukemia, so the T cells may come from the graft donor. CDR3 nucleotide sequence: TGCGCCAGCAGCGAGGACAGGACTAGCGGGAGGAGGCAAGAGACCCAGTACTTC. This gives the protein CASSEDRTSGRRQETQYF.